The entry that follows covers one TCR beta chain sequence. Its specific antigen is unknown. Base qualities are not at hand, and no much larger clone is one base apart. The method was the immunoSEQ multiplex PCR assay. TCRdb stores this immuneACCESS table with in-frame sequences only. Part of the clones is absent; in the studies checked, under half of the shortfall reflects unresolved V genes, and no reason is known for the rest. This sample has 70,000 to 100,000 clones in its table, and over 80% of those were observed once. The top ten clones comprise under 1.3% of the sample. These data come from a study of T cell changes during pregnancy in multiple sclerosis (dated by TCRdb to about 2019). Describing the broader study: The study looked at changes in the T cell repertoire across pregnancy in women with multiple sclerosis.

CDR1 and CDR2 are drawn from the germline V gene: SGHAT, FQNNGV. The CDR3 covers 16 residues, taking in both the cysteine and the phenylalanine. Only the CDR3 portion is preserved as DNA: 48 bases, with reading frame beginning at the first base. The V and J ends are trimmed by 1 base and 0 bases, leaving 7 bases between them. Material: peripheral blood, obtained in the first trimester of pregnancy. The V and J segments used are TRBV11-2 and TRBJ2-6; no D segment can be confidently identified. The TCR sequence derives from a female donor with multiple sclerosis, enrolled in a pregnancy study. The DNA sequence reads TGTGCCAGCAGCTTAGGTTCGTTCTCTGGGGCCAACGTCCTGACTTTC. Translation gives CASSLGSFSGANVLTF. Extended through the reference TRBV11-2 and TRBJ2-6 proteins, this CDR3 yields the full variable domain: EAGVAQSPRYKIIEKRQSVAFWCNPISGHATLYWYQQILGQGPKLLIQFQNNGVVDDSQLPKDRFSAERLKGVDSTLKIQPAKLEDSAVYLCASSLGSFSGANVLTFGAGSRLTVL.